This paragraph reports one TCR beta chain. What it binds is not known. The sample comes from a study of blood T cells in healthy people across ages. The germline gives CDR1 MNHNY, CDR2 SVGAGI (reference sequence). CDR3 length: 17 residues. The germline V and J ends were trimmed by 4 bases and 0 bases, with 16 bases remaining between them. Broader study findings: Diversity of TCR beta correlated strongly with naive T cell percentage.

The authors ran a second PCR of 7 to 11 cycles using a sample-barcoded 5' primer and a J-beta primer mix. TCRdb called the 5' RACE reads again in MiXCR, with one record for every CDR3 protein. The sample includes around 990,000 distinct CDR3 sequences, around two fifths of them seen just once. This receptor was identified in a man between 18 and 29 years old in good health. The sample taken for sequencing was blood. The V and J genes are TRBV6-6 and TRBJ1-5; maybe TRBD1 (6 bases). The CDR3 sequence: CASSSEDRLYSNQPQHF. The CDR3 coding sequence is TGTGCCAGCAGTTCTGAGGACAGACTCTATAGCAATCAGCCCCAGCATTTT.